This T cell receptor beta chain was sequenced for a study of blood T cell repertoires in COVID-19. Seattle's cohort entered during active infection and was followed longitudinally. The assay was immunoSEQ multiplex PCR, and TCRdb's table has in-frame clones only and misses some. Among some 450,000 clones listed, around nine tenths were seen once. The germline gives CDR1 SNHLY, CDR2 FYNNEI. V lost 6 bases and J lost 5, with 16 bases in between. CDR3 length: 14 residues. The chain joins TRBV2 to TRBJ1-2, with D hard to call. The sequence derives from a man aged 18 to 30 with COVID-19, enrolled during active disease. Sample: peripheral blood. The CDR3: CASSGAFTWYGYTF. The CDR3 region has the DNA TGTGCCAGCAGCGGAGCTTTTACGTGGTATGGCTACACCTTC. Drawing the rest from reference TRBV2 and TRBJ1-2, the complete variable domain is EPEVTQTPSHQVTQMGQEVILRCVPISNHLYFYWYRQILGQKVEFLVSFYNNEISEKSEIFDDQFSVERPDGSNFTLKIRSTKLEDSAMYFCASSGAFTWYGYTFGSGTRLTVV.